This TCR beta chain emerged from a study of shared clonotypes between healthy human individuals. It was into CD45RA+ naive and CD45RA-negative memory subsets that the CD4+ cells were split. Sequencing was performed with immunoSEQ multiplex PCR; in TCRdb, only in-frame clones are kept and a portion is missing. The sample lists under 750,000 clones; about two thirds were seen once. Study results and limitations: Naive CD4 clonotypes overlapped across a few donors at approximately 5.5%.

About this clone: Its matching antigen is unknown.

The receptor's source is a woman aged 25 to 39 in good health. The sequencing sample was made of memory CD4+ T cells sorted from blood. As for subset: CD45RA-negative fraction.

The CDR3 DNA follows: TGTGCCAGCAGCTTAGCCCCGGCTAGCGGGAGTGTAGATACGCAGTATTTT. Its protein is CASSLAPASGSVDTQYF. V gene TRBV7-6 combines with J gene TRBJ2-3; the match to TRBD2 covers 10 bases. The germline V gene has CDR1 SGHVS and CDR2 FNYEAQ. The J segment lost 5 bases and the V segment lost 0 bases, leaving 8 bases of the junction unmatched. There are 17 residues in the CDR3.